This T cell receptor (beta chain) was retrieved from a study of T-cell memory formation after mild COVID-19. Comment on this clonotype: Its target is unknown.

Each CDR3 protein is one row after TCRdb ran MiXCR on the 5' RACE reads. The profile shows over 45,000 distinct CDR3 sequences, about 27% of them singletons. The study, taken as a whole, reports: Of the contracting clones, CD4+ ones lay mainly in CM and EM, and CD8+ ones in EMRA.

This CDR3 region has 15 residues. Trimming shortened V by 0 bases and J by 7 bases, and 16 bases separated the two germline ends. Germline V gene sequence: CDR1 MGHRA, CDR2 YSYEKL. This sequence was found in a man between 18 and 29 years old who had mild COVID-19 (a few samples of this study predate the infection). Cell type and time point are not known. What was sequenced was PBMCs or a T cell subset sorted from them (not recorded which). V and J are TRBV4-1 and TRBJ2-7, with a possible D match to TRBD2 (6 bases). Written as DNA, the CDR3 is TGCGCCAGCAGCCAAGATCGGGGAAAGGGGAGGGAGCAGTACTTC. It encodes CASSQDRGKGREQYF.